The 13 T cell receptor beta chains presented below share a single source sample, sequenced in a study of control samples from healthy donors and cancer patients. This table comes from immunoSEQ multiplex PCR, and its TCRdb copy is limited to in-frame clones, with some not included. The repertoire has tens of thousands of clones, over 85% of them found once; the top ten carry about 1.3%. What was sequenced was PBMCs. These receptors all stem from a woman between 35 and 50 years old with lung cancer.

V usage is TRBV28 and J usage is TRBJ1-1; D not resolved. The V end lost 8 bases, the J end lost 3 bases, and 7 bases lay between the germline ends. The CDR3 length is 11 residues. Germline V gene data show CDR1 as MDHEN and CDR2 as SYDVKM. CDR3 coding DNA: TGTGCCAGCGTAACACACACTGAAGCTTTCTTT. It codes for CASVTHTEAFF.

The chain recombines TRBV28 with TRBJ1-4, with TRBD1 as a possible D gene (5 bases). The CDR3 loop spans 12 amino acids. Germline CDR1 MDHEN, CDR2 SYDVKM. Between the trimmed V and J ends, which lost 7 bases and 7 bases, there was a span of 10 bases. The CDR3 DNA is TGTGCCAGCACGAGGGGAGGTGAAAAACTGTTTTTT. It is translated as CASTRGGEKLFF.

This chain links TRBV19 with TRBJ2-2; D perhaps matches TRBD2 (5 bases). In germline, CDR1 is LNHDA, CDR2 SQIVND (reference sequence). The CDR3 is 16 amino acids. V shed 3 bases and J shed 5 bases, with 16 bases lying between them. CDR3 amino acids: CASSMIRGRGTGELFF. The CDR3 DNA is TGTGCCAGTAGTATGATTCGGGGTCGGGGTACCGGGGAGCTGTTTTTT.

The CDR3 reads CASSRGYEAGAEQYF. The CDR3 nucleotides read TGTGCCAGCAGCCGAGGATACGAAGCTGGGGCCGAGCAGTACTTC. The chain links TRBV9 to TRBJ2-7; D perhaps matches TRBD1 (5 bases). Germline lookup yields CDR1 SGDLS and CDR2 YYNGEE. CDR3 size: 15 residues. V lost 4 bases to trimming and J lost 6 bases, with 20 bases between them.

This clone was observed a single time. This chain joins TRBV7-9 and TRBJ2-5; 16 nucleotides match TRBD2. V gave up 5 bases and J gave up 5 bases; unmatched junction bases: 8. The CDR3 is made up of 17 amino acids. Germline CDR1 reads SEHNR; CDR2 reads FQNEAQ (reference sequence). The chain's CDR3 is CASSVGTSGGARETQYF. The CDR3 DNA reads as TGTGCCAGCAGCGTAGGGACTAGCGGGGGGGCCCGGGAGACCCAGTACTTC.

The chain has TRBV11-3 and TRBJ2-2, with 8 bases fitting TRBD2. J was trimmed by 2 bases and V by 3 bases; bases with no gene match: 5. This CDR3 contains 16 residues. Germline lookup yields CDR1 SGHNT and CDR2 YENEEA. The CDR3 DNA follows: TGTGCCAGCAGCTTTGATAGCGGGGTTAACACCGGGGAGCTGTTTTTT. Translating gives CASSFDSGVNTGELFF.

The CDR3 protein is CASSSLWSYEQYF. The CDR3 region has the DNA TGTGCCAGCAGCTCCCTGTGGAGCTACGAGCAGTACTTC. The chain carries TRBV27 and TRBJ2-7; D gene uncertain. The CDR3 length is 13 residues. V was clipped by 6 bases and J by 3 bases, with 12 bases between them. From germline, CDR1 is MNHEY and CDR2 SMNVEV (reference sequence).

Only one count was recorded for this clone. The CDR3 reads CASSLGGPGPGNTIYF. CDR3 nucleotide sequence: TGTGCCAGCAGCTTAGGCGGTCCGGGACCTGGAAACACCATATATTTT. This chain joins TRBV13 and TRBJ1-3, with a weak D call TRBD1 (5 bases). Germline CDR1 reads PRHDT; CDR2 reads FYEKMQ (reference sequence). Trimming took off 0 bases at V and 2 bases at J, with 11 bases between the two ends. The CDR3 is 16 residues long.

V is TRBV3-1 (or the pseudogene TRBV3-2) and J is TRBJ2-1, with D hard to call. The CDR3 is 16 amino acids. V lost 2 bases and J 0 bases, leaving 11 bases between the germline ends. CDR1 is LGHDT and CDR2 is YNNKEL in the germline V gene (reference sequence). The CDR3 DNA reads TGTGCCAGCAGCCAAAACTCAGCTCGCTCCTACAATGAGCAGTTCTTC. It codes for CASSQNSARSYNEQFF.

The chain recombines TRBV11-3 with TRBJ2-1, with 7 bases fitting TRBD2. J lost 1 base, V lost 4 bases, and 4 bases had no gene match. Germline CDR1 SGHNT, CDR2 YENEEA. The CDR3 covers 15 residues. This CDR3 reads CASSYLSGSYNEQFF. The CDR3 nucleotides are TGTGCCAGCAGCTACCTTAGCGGGTCCTACAATGAGCAGTTCTTC.

The J gene is TRBJ1-2, the V gene TRBV4-2; 10 bases line up with TRBD1. The CDR3 length is 18 residues. Germline V gives CDR1 LGHNA, CDR2 YNFKEQ. J was trimmed by 7 bases and V by 2 bases; bases with no gene match: 16. In nucleotides, the CDR3 is TGTGCCAGCAGCCAACCTATAGAAGATGGGACAGGGGTTCGTGGCTACACCTTC. Its translation: CASSQPIEDGTGVRGYTF.

A single count supports this clone. This chain joins TRBV27 and TRBJ2-7; 10 bases are a match to TRBD2. CDR1 MNHEY and CDR2 SMNVEV come from the germline V gene (reference sequence). CDR3 size: 16 residues. V shed 6 bases, J shed 2 bases, and the junction held 10 bases outside the gene matches. The CDR3 DNA follows: TGTGCCAGCAGCCTTAGAACTAGCGGGGTTACCTACGAGCAGTACTTC. It codes for CASSLRTSGVTYEQYF.

The rearrangement links TRBV4-1 to TRBJ2-2, with 9 nucleotides matching TRBD1. The CDR3 runs 17 residues. The germline V gene encodes CDR1 MGHRA and CDR2 YSYEKL. J gave up 7 bases and V 0 bases, and 9 bases lay outside the gene matches. CDR3 in amino acids: CASSQDPTGGLDGELFF. The CDR3 nucleotides read TGCGCCAGCAGCCAAGACCCCACAGGGGGCTTAGACGGGGAGCTGTTTTTT.